The TCR beta chain under discussion was sequenced for a study of T cell responses to AZD1222 COVID-19 vaccine. Germline V gene sequence: CDR1 SQVTM, CDR2 ANQGSEA. Trimming stripped 3 bases from V and 7 bases from J, with 13 bases between. This CDR3 spans 13 amino acids. The repertoire was sequenced with immunoSEQ multiplex PCR; TCRdb's copy has only in-frame clones and lacks some. The table records about 88,000 clones, around 90% of them present only once. The sequence was collected from an adult in good health. V is TRBV29-1 and J is TRBJ1-5, with D perhaps TRBD1 (5 bases). The specimen comprised peripheral blood, sampled on day 0 of AZD1222 vaccination. The CDR3 DNA is TGCAGCGTTGAGGTGGGGGATGCCCAGCCCCAGCATTTT. Protein: CSVEVGDAQPQHF.